The 30 T cell receptor beta chains presented below share a single source sample, sequenced in a study of blood T cell repertoires in COVID-19 (dated by TCRdb to the early 2020s). The protocol used for the library was the immunoSEQ multiplex PCR assay. TCRdb took over this immuneACCESS table, retaining in-frame rearrangements with V and J assigned. Such tables are incomplete; in checked studies, under half of the missing clones stem from an unresolved V gene, and the remainder is unexplained. The sample table shows 250,000 to 350,000 clones, and 86% are seen once. The top ten constitute less than 3% of the sample. The source material was peripheral blood. The source is a woman in her twenties or thirties with active or convalescent COVID-19.

V and J are TRBV5-4 and TRBJ2-3; D unresolved. Between the trimmed V and J ends, which lost 0 bases and 6 bases, there was a span of 8 bases. Per germline, CDR1 SGHNT and CDR2 YYREEE (reference sequence). CDR3 length: 13 residues. This CDR3 reads CASSLDAADTQYF. The CDR3 region has the DNA TGTGCCAGCAGCTTGGATGCTGCGGATACGCAGTATTTT.

This chain connects TRBV23-1 to TRBJ1-3; D is unresolved. Being an ORF, TRBV23-1 has a function that is uncertain. The CDR3 is 15 residues long. V was trimmed by 4 bases and J by 1 base, leaving 11 bases between them. CDR3 sequence (DNA): TGCGCCAGCAGTCCGAAAACGACATCTGGAAACACCATATATTTT. It translates to CASSPKTTSGNTIYF.

The V and J genes are TRBV19 and TRBJ1-6; D is possibly TRBD1 (5 bases). The CDR3 runs to 16 residues. The V and J ends lost 6 bases and 2 bases respectively, with 14 bases between them. CDR1 is LNHDA and CDR2 is SQIVND in the germline V gene (reference sequence). This CDR3 is CASSVQGSAYNSPLHF. The CDR3 DNA reads TGTGCCAGTAGCGTCCAGGGAAGCGCCTATAATTCACCCCTCCACTTT.

J is TRBJ2-2 and V is TRBV18; D is uncertain. The CDR3 is made up of 12 amino acids. V dropped 5 bases and J dropped 4 bases, with 5 bases sitting between them. Germline V lookup: CDR1 KGHSH, CDR2 LQKENI. CDR3 bases: TGTGCCAGCTCAATTAGCACCGGGGAGCTGTTTTTT. It translates to CASSISTGELFF.

This chain joins TRBV6-5 and TRBJ1-4, with 10 nucleotides matching TRBD1. The germline V gene encodes CDR1 MNHEY and CDR2 SVGAGI. The CDR3 consists of 16 residues. With V trimmed by 2 bases and J by 4 bases, 4 bases remained unmatched. CDR3 in DNA: TGTGCCAGCAGTTACGCCCGGGACAGGGGTAATGAAAAACTGTTTTTT. Translating it yields CASSYARDRGNEKLFF.

The chain links TRBV6-6 to TRBJ1-4; 8 nucleotides align to TRBD1. CDR1 is MNHNY and CDR2 is SVGAGI in the germline V gene (reference sequence). The CDR3 runs to 16 residues. Trimming cost V 2 bases and J 4 bases; bases outside gene matches: 6. For the CDR3, the DNA is TGTGCCAGCAGTTACCTCGGACAGGGATTTAATGAAAAACTGTTTTTT. It specifies CASSYLGQGFNEKLFF.

The J gene is TRBJ2-1, the V gene TRBV7-6; 7 positions match TRBD2. Trimming cost V 3 bases and J 8 bases; bases outside gene matches: 13. CDR1 SGHVS and CDR2 FNYEAQ come from the germline V gene. The CDR3 spans 16 residues. CDR3: CASSLSSGAAGHEQFF. The CDR3 DNA sequence: TGTGCCAGCAGCTTGTCGAGCGGGGCGGCCGGGCATGAGCAGTTCTTC.

This clone has more than one count but fewer than ten. The chain carries TRBV7-6 and TRBJ1-2, with D perhaps matching TRBD1 (6 bases). The CDR3 covers 13 residues. V lost 5 bases and J lost 2, with 9 bases in between. CDR1 and CDR2 (germline): SGHVS, FNYEAQ. The DNA for the CDR3 is TGTGCCAGCAGCCCCACAGGGAACTATGGCTACACCTTC. This codes for CASSPTGNYGYTF.

This rearrangement joins TRBV9 to TRBJ2-2; 12 bases are shared with TRBD2. Per the germline V gene, CDR1 is SGDLS and CDR2 is YYNGEE. The CDR3 is made up of 16 amino acids. Unmatched junction bases numbered 7, after V lost 3 bases and J lost 7 bases. The CDR3 bases are TGTGCCAGCAGCGCAGCTAGCGGGGGGGCCCTCGGGGAGCTGTTTTTT. Protein: CASSAASGGALGELFF.

The chain carries TRBV18 and TRBJ2-1; TRBD2 aligns across 7 bases. V was pared by 3 bases and J by 4 bases, with 9 bases of the junction left unmatched. Looked up from germline, CDR1 is KGHSH and CDR2 is LQKENI. This CDR3 is built from 16 residues. The CDR3 loop reads CASSPLTSLQYNEQFF. The DNA of the CDR3 is TGTGCCAGCTCACCTTTGACTAGCCTTCAATACAATGAGCAGTTCTTC. Full variable domain (missing parts from reference TRBV18 and TRBJ2-1): NAGVMQNPRHLVRRRGQEARLRCSPMKGHSHVYWYRQLPEEGLKFMVYLQKENIIDESGMPKERFSAEFPKEGPSILRIQQVVRGDSAAYFCASSPLTSLQYNEQFFGPGTRLTVL.

The chain carries TRBV9 and TRBJ2-2; 7 bases line up with TRBD1. Trimming cost V 0 bases and J 1 base; bases outside gene matches: 12. The CDR3 is 19 residues long. The germline V gene has CDR1 SGDLS and CDR2 YYNGEE. The CDR3 reads CASSVVRHRGFLNTGELFF. The CDR3 bases are TGTGCCAGCAGCGTAGTCCGCCACAGGGGTTTCCTGAACACCGGGGAGCTGTTTTTT.

The rearrangement joins TRBV6-2 or TRBV6-3 to TRBJ1-5; a possible D gene is TRBD1 (6 bases). Germline assignment: CDR1 MNHEY and CDR2 SVGEGT. V gave up 6 bases and J gave up 0 bases, with 12 bases separating them. The CDR3 is 15 amino acids. The CDR3 coding sequence is TGTGCCAGCAGCTCCGGACAGTTTAGCAATCAGCCCCAGCATTTT. The encoded protein is CASSSGQFSNQPQHF.

This chain connects TRBV4-1 to TRBJ2-7, with TRBD1 matching 8 bases. The CDR3 runs 16 residues. Germline trimming cut 0 bases from V and 2 bases from J; bases unmatched to any gene: 6. CDR1 and CDR2 from the germline V gene are MGHRA and YSYEKL. This CDR3 is CASSQENWDRTYEQYF. The DNA for the CDR3 is TGCGCCAGCAGCCAAGAGAATTGGGACAGGACCTACGAGCAGTACTTC.

The chain links TRBV9 to TRBJ1-2; possibly TRBD1 for D (6 bases). Trimming cost V 3 bases and J 7 bases, with 28 bases left between them. The CDR3 runs to 18 residues. Germline CDR1 SGDLS, CDR2 YYNGEE. CDR3 nucleotides: TGTGCCAGCAGCGAGGGGGTGAGGGCAGGGAAGGCGTATGGTGGCTACACCTTC. Protein product: CASSEGVRAGKAYGGYTF.

This clone showed up just once. The V gene is TRBV4-1, the J gene TRBJ2-3; D perhaps matches TRBD2 (7 bases). The V end lost 8 bases, the J end lost 1 base, and 10 bases lay between the germline ends. Per germline, CDR1 MGHRA and CDR2 YSYEKL. The CDR3 spans 13 residues. Written as DNA, the CDR3 is TGCGCCAGCCGGGGGGCGCGCACAGATACGCAGTATTTT. Translation gives CASRGARTDTQYF.

The chain carries TRBV18 and TRBJ2-6; no definite D call. V lost 6 bases and J 3 bases, leaving 6 bases between the germline ends. From germline, CDR1 is KGHSH and CDR2 LQKENI. The CDR3 sequence is 13 residues long. The CDR3 DNA reads as TGTGCCAGCTCGAGAGGTGGGGCCAACGTCCTGACTTTC. It is translated as CASSRGGANVLTF.

The chain recombines TRBV19 with TRBJ1-5; TRBD1 is a possible D gene (5 bases). This CDR3 has 13 amino acids. V lost 5 bases to trimming and J lost 6 bases, with 11 bases between them. The germline CDR1 and CDR2 sequences are LNHDA and SQIVND (reference sequence). CDR3 sequence reads: CASSPTDSQPQHF. The CDR3, as DNA: TGTGCCAGTAGTCCAACCGACAGTCAGCCCCAGCATTTT. The full variable domain, its missing parts supplied by reference TRBV19 and TRBJ1-5, is DGGITQSPKYLFRKEGQNVTLSCEQNLNHDAMYWYRQDPGQGLRLIYYSQIVNDFQKGDIAEGYSVSREKKESFPLTVTSAQKNPTAFYLCASSPTDSQPQHFGDGTRLSIL.

This clone was recorded at least ten times. The chain uses TRBV6-6 and TRBJ2-2, with D unresolved. Germline V gene sequence: CDR1 MNHNY, CDR2 SVGAGI (reference sequence). Between the trimmed V and J ends, which lost 5 bases and 5 bases, there was a span of 6 bases. The CDR3 runs to 12 residues. This CDR3 is CASSESTGELFF. CDR3 DNA sequence: TGTGCCAGCAGTGAGTCAACCGGGGAGCTGTTTTTT.

This chain links TRBV7-6 with TRBJ2-7; 14 nucleotides line up with TRBD2. The CDR3 sequence is 16 residues long. V was pared by 4 bases and J by 6 bases, with 8 bases of the junction left unmatched. Germline assignment: CDR1 SGHVS and CDR2 FNYEAQ. The CDR3 bases are TGTGCCAGCAGCTCTGGGACTAGCGGGGGTCAGGGCGAGCAGTACTTC. This gives the protein CASSSGTSGGQGEQYF.

The chain links TRBV27 to TRBJ2-1, with a tentative D call TRBD2 (6 bases). Germline-derived CDR1 and CDR2 are MNHEY and SMNVEV (reference sequence). The V and J ends lost 5 bases and 6 bases respectively, with 14 bases between them. The CDR3 totals 14 residues. DNA of the CDR3: TGTGCCAGCAGTCGGGGACTTGGCGGCAATGAGCAGTTCTTC. Its translation: CASSRGLGGNEQFF.

This clone was seen a handful of times. This chain connects TRBV5-1 to TRBJ1-1; 8 bases fit TRBD1. The CDR3 runs 14 residues. Germline CDR1 is SGHRS and CDR2 is YFSETQ. V lost 3 bases and J lost 3; bases outside the gene matches: 4. CDR3 sequence (DNA): TGCGCCAGCAGCTCCGACAGGGGCGACACTGAAGCTTTCTTT. Protein: CASSSDRGDTEAFF.

This clone has just a few counts. The V call is TRBV25-1, the J call TRBJ2-2; possible D gene TRBD2, 6 bases. CDR1 and CDR2 from the germline V gene are MGHDK and SYGVNS. This CDR3 has 14 amino acids. Trimming took off 10 bases at V and 0 bases at J, with 12 bases between the two ends. The CDR3 sequence: CATTRGTNTGELFF. The CDR3 region has the DNA TGTGCCACCACCCGGGGGACGAACACCGGGGAGCTGTTTTTT.

V is TRBV7-6 and J is TRBJ2-2, with 9 bases that match TRBD1. The J segment lost 5 bases and the V segment lost 6 bases, leaving 4 bases of the junction unmatched. The CDR3 covers 14 residues. From germline, CDR1 is SGHVS and CDR2 FNYEAQ. As DNA, the CDR3 is TGTGCCAGCAGAGGGACAGGGCTTACCGGGGAGCTGTTTTTT. Amino acids: CASRGTGLTGELFF.

The V call is TRBV6-1, the J call TRBJ2-7, with TRBD1 matching over 7 bases. Trimming removed 1 base from V and 0 bases from J; junction bases left unmatched: 12. Germline CDR1 is MNHNS and CDR2 is SASEGT. The CDR3 totals 18 residues. CDR3 loop: CASSEDPTGTDISYEQYF. CDR3 sequence (DNA): TGTGCCAGCAGTGAAGACCCAACCGGGACAGATATCTCCTACGAGCAGTACTTC.

This sequence joins TRBV12-3 or TRBV12-4 and TRBJ2-7, with a weak D call TRBD1 (6 bases). The CDR3 sequence is 13 residues long. V shed 3 bases and J shed 5 bases, with 11 bases lying between them. This CDR3 reads CASSFLQGHEQYF. In nucleotides, the CDR3 is TGTGCCAGCAGTTTTCTACAGGGCCACGAGCAGTACTTC.

V gene TRBV24-1 combines with J gene TRBJ1-1; D gene uncertain. V shed 9 bases and J shed 5 bases, with 9 bases lying between them. Germline loops: CDR1 KGHDR, CDR2 SFDVKD. The CDR3 sequence is 11 residues long. The CDR3 region is CATRSGTEAFF. The CDR3, as DNA: TGTGCCACCCGGAGTGGAACTGAAGCTTTCTTT.

A single count supports this clone. The chain combines TRBV28 with TRBJ1-2, with D uncertain. V lost 11 bases to trimming and J lost 8 bases, with 15 bases between them. The CDR3 has 11 amino acids. Germline V gives CDR1 MDHEN, CDR2 SYDVKM. The CDR3 region has the DNA TGTGCCGAGGGCACCTTCGGCGGCTACACCTTC. This gives the protein CAEGTFGGYTF.

This sequence joins TRBV14 and TRBJ2-5, with a tentative D call TRBD2 (6 bases). V shed 1 base and J shed 9 bases, with 15 bases lying between them. The CDR3 consists of 14 residues. Germline CDR1 reads SGHDN; CDR2 reads FVKESK. The CDR3 DNA is TGTGCCAGCAGCCAAGTGCGGTCCGGGGGTCCCCAGTACTTC. It specifies CASSQVRSGGPQYF.

This clone was seen only once. This chain links TRBV6-2 or TRBV6-3 with TRBJ1-6, with TRBD1 identical over 7 bases. The V gene's germline CDR1 is MNHEY and CDR2 SVGEGT. V shed 6 bases and J 10 bases; nucleotides not matched to a gene: 12. The CDR3 consists of 15 residues. CDR3 coding DNA: TGTGCCAGCAGCAGCAGGGGGACGATGCAGTCACCCCTCCACTTT. Amino acid sequence: CASSSRGTMQSPLHF.

V is TRBV3-1 (or the pseudogene TRBV3-2) and J is TRBJ1-2; tentatively, D is TRBD1 (6 bases). Germline loops: CDR1 LGHDT, CDR2 YNNKEL (reference sequence). CDR3 size: 13 residues. Trimming left V 4 bases short and J 8 bases short, with 14 bases between. The CDR3 DNA follows: TGTGCCAGCAGCCCCATCCAGGGGATAGGCTACACCTTC. Its protein product is CASSPIQGIGYTF.